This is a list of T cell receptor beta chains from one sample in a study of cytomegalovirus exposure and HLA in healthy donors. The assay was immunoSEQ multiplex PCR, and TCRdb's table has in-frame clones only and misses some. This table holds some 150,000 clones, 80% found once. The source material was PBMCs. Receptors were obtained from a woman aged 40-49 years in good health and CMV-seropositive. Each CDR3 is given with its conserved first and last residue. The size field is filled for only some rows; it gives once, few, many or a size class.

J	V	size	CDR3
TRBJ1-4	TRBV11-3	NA	CASSFGQPRDEKLFF
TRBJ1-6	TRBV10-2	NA	CASSEQGVGNSPLHF
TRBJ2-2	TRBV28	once	CASNMAQGGTGELFF
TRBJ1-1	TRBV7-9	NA	CASSFYQGLNTEAFF
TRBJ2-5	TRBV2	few	CASRELAGRETQYF
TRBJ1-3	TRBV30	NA	CAWKREPSRNTIYF
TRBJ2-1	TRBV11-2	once	CASTQRGGEKNEQFF
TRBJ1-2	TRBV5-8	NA	CASSENPSYGYTF
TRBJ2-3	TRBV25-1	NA	CASSLGGITDTQYF
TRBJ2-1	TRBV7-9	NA	CASSPTQGHLRDEQFF
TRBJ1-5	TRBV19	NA	CASSRDRGQPQHF
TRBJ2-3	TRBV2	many	CASTVPTAGDTQYF
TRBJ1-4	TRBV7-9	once	CASSFRGLTNEKLFF
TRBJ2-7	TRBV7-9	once	CASSFTGTPYEQYF
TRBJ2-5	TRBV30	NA	CAWSYGDRGLGETQYF
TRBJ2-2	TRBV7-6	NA	CASSGYRTSGELFF
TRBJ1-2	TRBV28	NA	CASIRDSTPTLYGYTF
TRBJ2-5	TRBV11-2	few	CASSSSPGQETQYF
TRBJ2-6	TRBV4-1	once	CASSLTGTGGATGANVLTF
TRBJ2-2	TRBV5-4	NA	CASRREFTGELFF
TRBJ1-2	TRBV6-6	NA	CASRASGGTNYGYTF
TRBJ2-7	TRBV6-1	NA	CASRGLQAGGYEQYF
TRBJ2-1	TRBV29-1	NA	CSCQRDNEQFF
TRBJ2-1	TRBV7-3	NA	CASSGGTGNYNEQFF
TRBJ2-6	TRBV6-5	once	CASSVRGPGANVLTF
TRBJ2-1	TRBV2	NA	CASSEDRGLAGYNEQFF